The 14 T cell receptor beta chains below were found in one sample sequenced in a study of blood T cell repertoires in COVID-19. TCRdb's table, derived via immunoSEQ multiplex PCR, lists solely in-frame clones and lacks some. The sample has some 73,000 clones, 85% seen once. Sequenced material: peripheral blood. All receptors come from a woman older than 75 with active or convalescent COVID-19.

The J gene is TRBJ2-7, the V gene TRBV29-1; 9 positions agree with TRBD2. CDR1 SQVTM and CDR2 ANQGSEA come from the germline V gene. J gave up 0 bases and V 2 bases, and 8 bases lay outside the gene matches. This CDR3 spans 16 amino acids. The CDR3 bases are TGCAGCGTTGAAACCCCCTTGCGGGGGGGCTCCTACGAGCAGTACTTC. Amino acid sequence: CSVETPLRGGSYEQYF.

This rearrangement joins TRBV5-6 to TRBJ1-2, with D hard to call. The CDR3 sequence is 13 residues long. Germline values: CDR1 SGHDT, CDR2 YYEEEE. Trimming took 6 bases from V and 3 from J, leaving 12 bases between them. CDR3 nucleotide sequence: TGTGCCAGCACCCCTCAGATTTACTATGGCTACACCTTC. Translation gives CASTPQIYYGYTF.

The chain has TRBV21-1 and TRBJ2-7; the table's D call of TRBD2 was not tested on the DNA. TRBV21-1 is a listed pseudogene. The CDR3 consists of 20 residues. CDR3 nucleotides: TGTGCCAGCAGCAAAGCTTACCCATATAGTACTAGCGGGGTGGCCTACGAGCAGTACTTC. This codes for CASSKAYPYSTSGVAYEQYF.

This sequence joins TRBV4-1 and TRBJ1-2; D may be TRBD1 (6 bases). Germline values: CDR1 MGHRA, CDR2 YSYEKL. This CDR3 has 14 amino acids. V was clipped by 1 base and J by 4 bases, with 10 bases between them. CDR3 sequence (DNA): TGCGCCAGCAGCCAAGGACAGGTCTTCTATGGCTACACCTTC. Translation: CASSQGQVFYGYTF.

For the CDR3, the DNA is TGTGCCAGCAGGGGGACAGGGTTCCTATCACCCCTCCACTTT. This sequence encodes CASRGTGFLSPLHF. This chain joins TRBV2 and TRBJ1-6; 9 nucleotides match TRBD1. Trimming cost V 6 bases and J 10 bases; bases outside gene matches: 7. Germline CDR1 is SNHLY and CDR2 is FYNNEI. The CDR3 consists of 14 residues.

The CDR3 reads CASRETGSGANVLTF. The CDR3 nucleotides are TGCGCCAGCAGGGAAACAGGGTCTGGGGCCAACGTCCTGACTTTC. V usage is TRBV4-1 and J usage is TRBJ2-6, with D tentatively TRBD1 (6 bases). The CDR3 has 15 residues. Per the germline V gene, CDR1 is MGHRA and CDR2 is YSYEKL. V was clipped by 6 bases and J by 1 base, with 10 bases between them.

This clone was detected only once. The chain combines TRBV4-1 with TRBJ1-5; a possible D gene is TRBD1 (5 bases). The CDR3 is made up of 17 amino acids. Germline V gives CDR1 MGHRA, CDR2 YSYEKL. V shed 3 bases and J shed 5 bases, with 20 bases lying between them. CDR3 nucleotide sequence: TGCGCCAGCAGCCAGGTTCTGTCGGGGGTAGGAGATCAGCCCCAGCATTTT. Protein: CASSQVLSGVGDQPQHF.

CDR3 DNA: TGTGCCAGCAGCCAAGTCTACCCCGTTCACTCCTACGAGCAGTACTTC. It encodes CASSQVYPVHSYEQYF. The chain carries TRBV4-2 and TRBJ2-7; D not resolved. The CDR3 has 16 residues. Trimming took 1 base from V and 0 from J, leaving 13 bases between them. CDR1 and CDR2 (germline): LGHNA, YNFKEQ.

This clone was detected only once. The V call is TRBV5-1, the J call TRBJ1-2, with D tentatively TRBD1 (6 bases). V was cut by 0 bases and J by 6 bases, with 18 bases left in between. The CDR3 loop spans 16 amino acids. Germline-derived CDR1 and CDR2 are SGHRS and YFSETQ. The CDR3 here is CASSLAGTRGVDGYTF. For the CDR3, the DNA is TGCGCCAGCAGCTTGGCCGGGACACGGGGCGTCGATGGCTACACCTTC.

CDR3 coding DNA: TGTGCCAGTAGTATTAGGGACAGCGGGACTGAAGCTTTCTTT. Translation gives CASSIRDSGTEAFF. This chain links TRBV19 with TRBJ1-1; 7 bases are a match to TRBD1. The CDR3 runs to 14 residues. Germline CDR1 and CDR2: LNHDA and SQIVND (reference sequence). After removal of 3 bases from V and 5 bases from J, the junction contained 6 bases not matched to a gene.

The chain employs TRBV30 and TRBJ1-5, with a possible D match to TRBD1 (5 bases). The CDR3 runs to 16 residues. Deletions cut 0 bases from V and 3 bases from J, with 15 bases between. From germline, CDR1 is GTSNPN and CDR2 SVGIG (reference sequence). CDR3 nucleotides: TGTGCCTGGAGTGTCGGAGCAGGGAGGTTCAATCAGCCCCAGCATTTT. Translated, it gives CAWSVGAGRFNQPQHF.

V gene TRBV7-2 combines with J gene TRBJ1-6, with 8 positions matching TRBD1. V trimming: 5 bases; J trimming: 10 bases; junction bases outside the gene matches: 7. The CDR3 runs 14 residues. CDR1 and CDR2 from the germline V gene are SGHTA and FQGNSA. Written as DNA, the CDR3 is TGTGCCAGCAGCCATGGACAGGGTAGATCACCCCTCCACTTT. Translated: CASSHGQGRSPLHF.

The chain combines TRBV11-2 with TRBJ1-3; D might be TRBD1 (6 bases). In germline, CDR1 is SGHAT, CDR2 FQNNGV. The CDR3 sequence is 16 residues long. V was pared by 5 bases and J by 1 base, with 15 bases between. The CDR3 loop reads CASSEKRTVSGNTIYF. As DNA, the CDR3 is TGTGCCAGCAGCGAAAAACGGACAGTTTCTGGAAACACCATATATTTT.

The V call is TRBV19, the J call TRBJ1-2, with a weak D call TRBD1 (6 bases). CDR1 LNHDA and CDR2 SQIVND come from the germline V gene (reference sequence). The V gene lost 5 bases and the J gene lost 2 bases, with 18 bases spanning the gap. The CDR3 is 16 residues long. The CDR3 protein is CASSLTGLTGNYGYTF. The CDR3 DNA sequence: TGTGCCAGTAGTTTGACAGGCCTCACGGGGAACTATGGCTACACCTTC.